This paragraph reports one T cell receptor beta chain. In germline, CDR1 is MNHEY, CDR2 SVGAGI. This CDR3 comprises 16 residues. The V and J ends lost 4 bases and 5 bases, in that order; junction bases with no gene match: 6. The method was immunoSEQ multiplex PCR; TCRdb's version includes in-frame clones alone and lacks a portion of them. The sample lists approximately 79,000 clones, nearly 98% seen once, with around 0.28% in the top ten. This sample is drawn from a study of technical replicates of blood from several donors. Sequenced material: T cells isolated from PBMCs. The sequence came from a human donor in good health. The chain employs TRBV6-5 and TRBJ2-3; 13 nucleotides agree with TRBD2. The chain's CDR3 is CASSSGTSGILDTQYF. The CDR3 DNA is TGTGCCAGCAGTTCCGGGACTAGCGGGATTTTAGATACGCAGTATTTT.